This is a list of T cell receptor beta chains from one sample in a study of CD8+ T cells in alopecia areata. The method was immunoSEQ multiplex PCR; TCRdb's version includes in-frame clones alone and lacks a portion of them. The sample yields about 180,000 clones, roughly 63% seen once. Sequencing used CD4+ T cells sorted from blood, obtained at week 0. These receptors were collected from a human donor with alopecia areata. The CDR3 runs from the conserved cysteine through the conserved F or W. Fields, in order: J gene, V gene, D gene, clone size, CDR3 protein, CDR3 DNA. The D gene is left open where the match is weak. Clone size is shown for a subset of rows, as once, few, many or a class of expanded clone.

>TRBJ2-5|TRBV5-1|TRBD1|NA
CASSSPDRGTQYF
TGCGCCAGCAGTTCGCCGGACAGGGGGACCCAGTACTTC
>TRBJ2-6|TRBV5-1|NA|NA
CASSLTGISGANVLTF
TGCGCCAGCAGCTTAACAGGGATATCTGGGGCCAACGTCCTGACTTTC
>TRBJ1-1|TRBV29-1|NA|NA
CSVGLQTLNTEAFF
TGCAGCGTTGGATTACAGACTTTGAACACTGAAGCTTTCTTT
>TRBJ2-3|TRBV30|NA|NA
CAWSLPGSGDTQYF
TGTGCCTGGAGCCTTCCCGGCTCAGGGGATACGCAGTATTTT
>TRBJ2-1|TRBV5-6|NA|NA
CASSLASGGSYNEQFF
TGTGCCAGCAGCTTGGCCTCTGGGGGCTCCTACAATGAGCAGTTCTTC
>TRBJ2-5|TRBV7-2|NA|few
CATTPQAGVETQYF
TGTGCCACCACCCCGCAAGCGGGTGTAGAGACCCAGTACTTC
>TRBJ2-3|TRBV4-1|NA|NA
CASSQDFQGGTQYF
TGCGCCAGCAGCCAAGATTTCCAGGGAGGAACGCAGTATTTT
>TRBJ1-6|TRBV7-9|NA|once
CASSPGGNSSPLHF
TGTGCCAGCAGCCCGGGAGGCAACTCTTCACCCCTCCACTTT
>TRBJ2-5|TRBV15|TRBD1|NA
CATSRRDRYQETQYF
TGTGCCACCAGCAGAAGGGACAGGTACCAAGAGACCCAGTACTTC
>TRBJ1-6|TRBV2|TRBD1|NA
CASSGGQESPLHF
TGTGCCAGCAGTGGAGGACAGGAATCACCCCTCCACTTT
>TRBJ2-7|TRBV6-5|TRBD1|NA
CASNRGNEQYF
TGTGCCAGCAACAGGGGAAACGAGCAGTACTTC
>TRBJ2-3|TRBV11-3|NA|NA
CASSLDLTGAASDTQYF
TGTGCCAGCAGCTTAGATCTCACGGGGGCAGCATCAGATACGCAGTATTTT
>TRBJ1-2|TRBV29-1|NA|few
CSVLVSGYGYTF
TGCAGCGTTTTAGTTTCCGGCTATGGCTACACCTTC
>TRBJ1-2|TRBV10-3|NA|NA
CAISESTRGEDGYTF
TGTGCCATCAGTGAGTCGACCCGAGGGGAAGACGGCTACACCTTC
>TRBJ2-2|TRBV7-2|NA|many
CASSLVVTTGELFF
TGTGCCAGCAGCTTAGTAGTCACCACCGGGGAGCTGTTTTTT
>TRBJ2-7|TRBV27|NA|NA
CASSGTGFLANYEQYF
TGTGCCAGCAGTGGAACAGGGTTCTTGGCGAACTACGAGCAGTACTTC
>TRBJ2-2|TRBV2|NA|NA
CASRDSGITGELFF
TGTGCCAGCAGGGACAGTGGAATCACCGGGGAGCTGTTTTTT
>TRBJ2-7|TRBV13|NA|NA
CASSLGGGFTYEQYF
TGTGCCAGCAGCTTAGGCGGGGGCTTTACCTACGAGCAGTACTTC
>TRBJ2-3|TRBV7-9|NA|NA
CASSFRPSASTDTQYF
TGTGCCAGCAGCTTCCGGCCCTCGGCTAGCACAGATACGCAGTATTTT
>TRBJ2-1|TRBV29-1|NA|NA
CSVVGIAAYNEQFF
TGCAGCGTTGTTGGGATTGCGGCCTACAATGAGCAGTTCTTC
>TRBJ1-2|TRBV4-3|NA|NA
CASSQDHPGAAANYGYTF
TGCGCCAGCAGCCAAGACCATCCCGGGGCAGCCGCTAACTATGGCTACACCTTC
>TRBJ2-7|TRBV29-1|NA|NA
CSVGRLLTDEQYF
TGCAGCGTTGGCCGCCTCCTCACCGACGAGCAGTACTTC
>TRBJ2-7|TRBV25-1|TRBD1|NA
CASSVTGESSEQYF
TGTGCCAGCAGTGTGACAGGGGAGTCCTCCGAGCAGTACTTC
>TRBJ1-1|TRBV30|TRBD1|NA
CAWSADRGTEAFF
TGTGCCTGGAGTGCCGACAGGGGCACTGAAGCTTTCTTT
>TRBJ2-5|TRBV4-3|TRBD1|NA
CASSPQQGYGTQYF
TGCGCCAGCAGCCCTCAACAGGGGTACGGGACCCAGTACTTC
>TRBJ1-4|TRBV5-6|NA|NA
CASSSSGSEKLFF
TGTGCCAGCAGCTCCTCGGGAAGTGAAAAACTGTTTTTT
>TRBJ2-1|TRBV14|TRBD2|NA
CASRVQGSGVNNEQFF
TGTGCCAGCAGGGTCCAAGGTAGCGGGGTAAACAATGAGCAGTTCTTC
>TRBJ1-4|TRBV13|TRBD1|NA
CASSVLRDRGDEKLFF
TGTGCCAGCAGCGTACTCCGGGACAGGGGCGATGAAAAACTGTTTTTT
>TRBJ2-3|TRBV30|NA|NA
CAWSRVTVQYF
TGTGCCTGGAGCCGAGTGACGGTCCAGTATTTT
>TRBJ2-3|TRBV30|TRBD2|NA
CAWSASGGTDTQYF
TGTGCCTGGAGCGCGAGCGGGGGGACAGATACGCAGTATTTT
>TRBJ2-1|TRBV29-1|TRBD1|few
CSVGDSPEQFF
TGCAGCGTTGGGGACAGCCCTGAGCAGTTCTTC
>TRBJ2-2|TRBV11-2|TRBD1|few
CASSLDRVTGELFF
TGTGCCAGCAGCCTTGACAGGGTTACCGGGGAGCTGTTTTTT
>TRBJ1-6|TRBV15|NA|NA
CATSRDRGPSSPLHF
TGTGCCACCAGCAGAGATCGGGGGCCTTCGAGCCCCCTCCACTTT
>TRBJ1-1|TRBV29-1|NA|NA
CSVEPGLITEAFF
TGCAGCGTTGAACCGGGTTTGATCACTGAAGCTTTCTTT
>TRBJ2-2|TRBV30|NA|NA
CAWSGGRLNTGELFF
TGTGCCTGGAGTGGAGGACGCTTGAACACCGGGGAGCTGTTTTTT
>TRBJ1-5|TRBV2|TRBD1|few
CASSRTGTNQPQHF
TGTGCCAGCAGTAGGACAGGGACCAATCAGCCCCAGCATTTT
>TRBJ2-3|TRBV4-2|NA|NA
CASSQDRRTATQYF
TGTGCCAGCAGCCAAGATCGGAGGACCGCTACGCAGTATTTT
>TRBJ2-3|TRBV29-1|NA|NA
CSLRTTDTQYF
TGCAGCCTAAGGACGACAGATACGCAGTATTTT
>TRBJ2-7|TRBV2|NA|NA
CASSEMWEQYF
TGTGCCAGCAGTGAAATGTGGGAGCAGTACTTC